This T cell receptor (beta chain) was recovered during a study of T cells after yellow fever vaccination. Study summary: Fractions of limited cellularity were prepared by means of SMART-Seq v4 Ultra Low Input.

The CDR3 is 13 residues long. J gave up 6 bases and V 8 bases, and 6 bases lay outside the gene matches. Per the germline V gene, CDR1 is ENHRY and CDR2 is SYGVKD. Study findings and constraints: A secondary response was less intense yet reached its peak sooner, at day 5 versus 15. Booster sampling recovered most clones from primary vaccination (approximately 97% CD4, approximately 90% CD8).

MiXCR, applied by TCRdb to the 5' RACE reads, yields one record per CDR3 protein. The sample holds 300,000 to 400,000 distinct CDR3 sequences, approximately 12% seen once. This clonotype has more than one count but fewer than ten. Its antigen is not known. This specimen consisted of CD4+ T cells sorted from PBMCs, obtained 15 days after the yellow fever booster vaccination. This clonotype was obtained from a man between 18 and 29 years old who received the YFV17D yellow fever vaccine. J is TRBJ2-2 and V is TRBV10-3, with 7 positions matching TRBD1. CDR3 bases: TGTGCCATCTCGACAGGGTTGGCCGGGGAGCTGTTTTTT. As protein: CAISTGLAGELFF.